The rows below give T cell receptor beta chains drawn from one sample of a study of identical twins. TCRdb re-analysed the 5' RACE reads in MiXCR, keeping a single row per CDR3 protein. The table includes approximately 700,000 distinct CDR3 sequences, around 6.1% detected once. The specimen sequenced was naive T cells sorted from blood. These receptors were taken from a man aged 18 to 30 in good health. The CDR3 runs from the conserved cysteine through the conserved F or W. D genes are given only for firm matches. Rows give clone size only sometimes, using once, few, many, or a class for an expanded clone.

v_gene,abundance,d_gene,j_gene,CDR3nt,CDR3aa
TRBV12-3/TRBV12-4,many,-,TRBJ2-2,TGTGCCAGCAAACCGACACTAGTTTCCGGGGAGCTGTTTTTT,CASKPTLVSGELFF
TRBV5-1,many,TRBD1,TRBJ1-1,TGCGCCAGCAGCTCGACAGGGTTCACTGAAGCTTTCTTT,CASSSTGFTEAFF
TRBV5-1,-,TRBD1,TRBJ1-5,TGCGCCAGCAGCTTGGACACAGGGGCCCAGCATTTT,CASSLDTGAQHF
TRBV20-1,few,TRBD1,TRBJ2-7,TGCAGTGCTAGCGGACAGGGGTTGGGGGAGCAGTACTTC,CSASGQGLGEQYF
TRBV2,-,-,TRBJ2-7,TGTGCCAGCAGTGAAGACAGCCACTACGAGCAGTACTTC,CASSEDSHYEQYF
TRBV28,-,-,TRBJ2-3,TGTGCCAGCGGGGGGGGACAGAGCACAGATACGCAGTATTTT,CASGGGQSTDTQYF
TRBV9,few,-,TRBJ1-2,TGTGCCAGCAGCTTCGACGGAACCTATGGCTACACCTTC,CASSFDGTYGYTF
TRBV24-1,few,-,TRBJ2-3,TGTGCCACCGTGGATAGCTCGACAGATACGCAGTATTTT,CATVDSSTDTQYF
TRBV29-1,-,TRBD1,TRBJ2-2,TGCAGCGTTTCCCCCTCAAAAAGGGGGCTGAGGGCCGGGGAGCTGTTTTTT,CSVSPSKRGLRAGELFF
TRBV27,few,TRBD2,TRBJ2-1,TGTGCCAGCAGTTTACCGGGGGGAAACTACAATGAGCAGTTCTTC,CASSLPGGNYNEQFF
TRBV29-1,many,TRBD2,TRBJ2-7,TGCAGCGTCGAACTAGCGCTGGCGGGTGAGCAGTACTTC,CSVELALAGEQYF
TRBV6-1,few,-,TRBJ2-2,TGTGCCAGCAGTGAAGAAGCCTTCCGGACCGGGGAGCTGTTTTTT,CASSEEAFRTGELFF
TRBV3-1,-,TRBD2,TRBJ2-1,TGTGCCAGCAGCCAATCTCCCAGGACTAGCGGGATACGGTGGGGCAATGAGCAGTTCTTC,CASSQSPRTSGIRWGNEQFF
TRBV11-2,-,-,TRBJ2-1,TGTGCCAGCAGCCCTCCGGGGGAAACCGCGCAGCAGTTCTTC,CASSPPGETAQQFF
TRBV24-1,-,TRBD2,TRBJ2-1,TGTGCCACCAGTGATTGGGAGGGAACCTACAATGAGCAGTTCTTC,CATSDWEGTYNEQFF
TRBV7-9,-,-,TRBJ2-3,TGTGCCAGCAGCCCATCGACTGCGGCAGATACGCAGTATTTT,CASSPSTAADTQYF
TRBV28,few,TRBD1,TRBJ2-7,TGTGCCAGCAGTTCCCTCCTCGCCGGGACAGGGTTCCCCTACGAGCAGTACTTC,CASSSLLAGTGFPYEQYF
TRBV19,-,TRBD1,TRBJ1-5,TGTGCCAGTAGTTCACAGGGGAGGGGAGAGCCCCAGCATTTT,CASSSQGRGEPQHF
TRBV7-9,few,TRBD2,TRBJ2-3,TGTGCCAGCAGCTCATCGTCTAGCGGGAGTATAGATACGCAGTATTTT,CASSSSSSGSIDTQYF
TRBV7-8,-,TRBD2,TRBJ2-7,TGTGCCAGCAGCTTACTTCCGCCGGGACTAGCGAGCTTCTACGAGCAGTACTTC,CASSLLPPGLASFYEQYF
TRBV5-8,many,-,TRBJ2-2,TGTGCCAGCAGCTCCTCGGCGTTGCCAACCGGGGAGCTGTTTTTT,CASSSSALPTGELFF
TRBV6-1,few,-,TRBJ2-7,TGTGCCAGCAGTGATAATTTCGGACCCCGATACGAGCAGTACTTC,CASSDNFGPRYEQYF
TRBV5-6,many,-,TRBJ2-2,TGTGCCAGCAGCCCCCCCAACGGGGAGCTGTTTTTT,CASSPPNGELFF